These T cell receptor beta chains were read from a single sample in a study of post-analysis software for immune sequencing data. Using its own MiXCR run on the PCR reads, TCRdb lists one record per CDR3 protein. The sample shows approximately 630,000 distinct CDR3 sequences, more than 50% of them seen only once. The sample comprised blood. The source of these receptors is a girl aged 2-10 years with multiple sclerosis. Both conserved end residues are trimmed from each CDR3. The order of the fields is CDR3 protein, J gene, clone size, V gene. Rows may omit the clone size; those that give it use once, few, many or a size class.

CDR3 protein: ASSVTAETQY
J gene: TRBJ2-5
clone size: .
V gene: TRBV9

CDR3 protein: ASSIFQGTGADTQY
J gene: TRBJ2-3
clone size: .
V gene: TRBV19

CDR3 protein: ASSFRGGSANTGELF
J gene: TRBJ2-2
clone size: .
V gene: TRBV12-3/TRBV12-4

CDR3 protein: SARDLTSGGAYEQY
J gene: TRBJ2-7
clone size: .
V gene: TRBV20-1

CDR3 protein: ASSESSRQETQY
J gene: TRBJ2-5
clone size: .
V gene: TRBV10-2

CDR3 protein: ASSLVGLAGHHSYNEQF
J gene: TRBJ2-1
clone size: .
V gene: TRBV28

CDR3 protein: SARDGVARQRNNEQF
J gene: TRBJ2-1
clone size: few
V gene: TRBV20-1

CDR3 protein: ASSSLTAASTDTQY
J gene: TRBJ2-3
clone size: .
V gene: TRBV12-3/TRBV12-4

CDR3 protein: ASSYPGREGTDTQY
J gene: TRBJ2-3
clone size: few
V gene: TRBV6-6

CDR3 protein: ASSSTGQGRNTQY
J gene: TRBJ2-3
clone size: .
V gene: TRBV12-3/TRBV12-4

CDR3 protein: ASSQGAGSVEAF
J gene: TRBJ1-1
clone size: .
V gene: TRBV4-2

CDR3 protein: ASSGQKTAEGTDTQY
J gene: TRBJ2-3
clone size: .
V gene: TRBV4-2

CDR3 protein: ASSFDRSQETQY
J gene: TRBJ2-5
clone size: .
V gene: TRBV5-1

CDR3 protein: ASSQDRLAGYQQY
J gene: TRBJ2-5
clone size: .
V gene: TRBV3-1

CDR3 protein: ASRIGLAGGHEQY
J gene: .
clone size: .
V gene: TRBV19

CDR3 protein: VSSLGGGYYNEQF
J gene: TRBJ2-1
clone size: .
V gene: TRBV12-3/TRBV12-4

CDR3 protein: ASSSTGGLTDTQY
J gene: TRBJ2-3
clone size: .
V gene: TRBV5-1

CDR3 protein: SVGRTRDEQY
J gene: .
clone size: .
V gene: TRBV29-1

CDR3 protein: ASSYSNTGQETQY
J gene: TRBJ2-5
clone size: .
V gene: TRBV6-5

CDR3 protein: ASSFLQGTTQDEQF
J gene: TRBJ2-1
clone size: .
V gene: TRBV12-3/TRBV12-4

CDR3 protein: ASSLLYAF
J gene: TRBJ1-1
clone size: .
V gene: TRBV12-3/TRBV12-4

CDR3 protein: ASSFATGYGYT
J gene: TRBJ1-2
clone size: once
V gene: TRBV12-3/TRBV12-4

CDR3 protein: ASSLQPLLGSYNEQF
J gene: TRBJ2-1
clone size: once
V gene: TRBV12-3/TRBV12-4

CDR3 protein: ASSLEAGWGANVLT
J gene: TRBJ2-6
clone size: .
V gene: TRBV7-2

CDR3 protein: ASSLAQDEQF
J gene: TRBJ2-1
clone size: .
V gene: TRBV12-3/TRBV12-4

CDR3 protein: ASSSRRGQSYNEQF
J gene: TRBJ2-1
clone size: .
V gene: TRBV7-8

CDR3 protein: AISERPGASYNEQF
J gene: TRBJ2-1
clone size: .
V gene: TRBV10-3

CDR3 protein: SGRISGTGDGKLF
J gene: TRBJ1-4
clone size: .
V gene: TRBV29-1

CDR3 protein: ASSLFLTGETQY
J gene: TRBJ2-5
clone size: .
V gene: TRBV7-2

CDR3 protein: ASSGVAVFPYNEQF
J gene: TRBJ2-1
clone size: .
V gene: TRBV7-9